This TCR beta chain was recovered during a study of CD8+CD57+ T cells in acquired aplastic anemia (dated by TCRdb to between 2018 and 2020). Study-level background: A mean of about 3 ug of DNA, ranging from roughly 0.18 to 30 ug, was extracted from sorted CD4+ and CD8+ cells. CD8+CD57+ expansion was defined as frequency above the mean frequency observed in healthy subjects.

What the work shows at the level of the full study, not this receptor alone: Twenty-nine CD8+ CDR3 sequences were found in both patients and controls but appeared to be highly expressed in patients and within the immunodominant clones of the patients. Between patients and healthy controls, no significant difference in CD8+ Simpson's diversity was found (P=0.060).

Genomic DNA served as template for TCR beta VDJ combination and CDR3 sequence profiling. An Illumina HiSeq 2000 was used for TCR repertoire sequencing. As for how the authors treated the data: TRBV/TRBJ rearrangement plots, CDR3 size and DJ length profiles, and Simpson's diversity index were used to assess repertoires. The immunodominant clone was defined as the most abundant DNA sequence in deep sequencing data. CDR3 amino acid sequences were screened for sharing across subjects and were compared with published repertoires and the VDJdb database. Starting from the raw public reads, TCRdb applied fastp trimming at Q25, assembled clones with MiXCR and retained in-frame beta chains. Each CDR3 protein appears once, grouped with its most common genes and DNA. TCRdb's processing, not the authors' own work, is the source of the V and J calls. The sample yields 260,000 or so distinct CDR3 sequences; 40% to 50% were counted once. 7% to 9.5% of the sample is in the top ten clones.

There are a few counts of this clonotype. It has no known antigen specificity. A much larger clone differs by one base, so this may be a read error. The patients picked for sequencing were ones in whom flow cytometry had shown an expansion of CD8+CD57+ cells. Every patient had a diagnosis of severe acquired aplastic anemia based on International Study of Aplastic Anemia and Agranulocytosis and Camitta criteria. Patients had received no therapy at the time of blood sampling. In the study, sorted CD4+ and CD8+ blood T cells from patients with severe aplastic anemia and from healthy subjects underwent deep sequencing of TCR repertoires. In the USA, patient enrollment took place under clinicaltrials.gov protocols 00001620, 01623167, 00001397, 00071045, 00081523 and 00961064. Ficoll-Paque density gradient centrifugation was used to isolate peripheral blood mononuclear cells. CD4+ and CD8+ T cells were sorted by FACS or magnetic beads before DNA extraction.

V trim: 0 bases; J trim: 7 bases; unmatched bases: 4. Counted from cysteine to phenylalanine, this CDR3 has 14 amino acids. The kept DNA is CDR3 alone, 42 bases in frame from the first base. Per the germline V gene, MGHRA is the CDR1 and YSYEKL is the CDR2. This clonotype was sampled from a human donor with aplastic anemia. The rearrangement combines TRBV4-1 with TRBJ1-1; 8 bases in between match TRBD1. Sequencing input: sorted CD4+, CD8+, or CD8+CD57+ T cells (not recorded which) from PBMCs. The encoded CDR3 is CASSQEIDRGEAFF. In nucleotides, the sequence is TGCGCCAGCAGCCAAGAAATCGACAGGGGTGAAGCTTTCTTT.